This T cell receptor (beta chain) was sequenced for a study of lymphopenia after photon versus proton radiotherapy. Study outcomes and limitations: Post-nadir diversity loss with photons came from oligoclonal expansion, particularly CD8+ Temra cells. Better survival with proton therapy was suggested as possible, not demonstrated. Under photons, naive T cells and diversity fell while effector/memory populations rose.

The CDR3 extends over 13 amino acids. Deletions cut 5 bases from V and 5 bases from J, with 12 bases between. Germline CDR1 SNHLY, CDR2 FYNNEI. Libraries were prepared by immunoSEQ multiplex PCR; TCRdb keeps only in-frame clonotypes and omits some of them. The sample consists of about 40,000 clones, about 86% of them appearing once. Comments on this clone: Antigen specificity is unknown.

The source of this sequence is a woman in her 70s with pancreatic cancer. Some clones in this sample may be carry-over from other donors' samples. The source was peripheral blood, collected from a patient treated with proton-based radiotherapy. The chain carries TRBV2 and TRBJ2-5; maybe TRBD2 (6 bases). The chain's CDR3 is CASSLGTGETQYF. In nucleotides, the CDR3 is TGTGCCAGCAGTCTGGGGACTGGGGAGACCCAGTACTTC. The variable domain in full, completed from reference TRBV2 and TRBJ2-5, reads EPEVTQTPSHQVTQMGQEVILRCVPISNHLYFYWYRQILGQKVEFLVSFYNNEISEKSEIFDDQFSVERPDGSNFTLKIRSTKLEDSAMYFCASSLGTGETQYFGPGTRLLVL.